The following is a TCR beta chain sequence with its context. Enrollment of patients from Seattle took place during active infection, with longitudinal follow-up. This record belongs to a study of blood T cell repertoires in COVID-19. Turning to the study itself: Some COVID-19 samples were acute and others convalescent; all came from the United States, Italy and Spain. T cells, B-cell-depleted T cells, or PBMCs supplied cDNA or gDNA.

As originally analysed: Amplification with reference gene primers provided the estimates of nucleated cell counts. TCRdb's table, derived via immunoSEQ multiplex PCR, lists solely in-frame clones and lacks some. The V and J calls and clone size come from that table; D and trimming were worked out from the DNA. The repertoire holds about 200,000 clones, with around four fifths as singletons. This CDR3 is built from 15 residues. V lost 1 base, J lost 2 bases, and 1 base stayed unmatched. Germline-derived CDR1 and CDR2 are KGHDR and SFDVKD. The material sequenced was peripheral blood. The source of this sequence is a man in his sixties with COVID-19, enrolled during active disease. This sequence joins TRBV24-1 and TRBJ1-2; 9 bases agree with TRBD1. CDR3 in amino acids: CATSDLGQGNYGYTF. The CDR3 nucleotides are TGTGCCACCAGTGATTTAGGACAGGGGAACTATGGCTACACCTTC.